Shown below are 28 T cell receptor beta chains from a single sample sequenced in a study of regulatory T cells in long-lasting Graves disease. iRepertoire HTBI primers and Arm-PCR of CDR3 regions built TCR beta libraries. TCRdb re-analysed the multiplex PCR reads in MiXCR, keeping a single row per CDR3 protein. Of some 450,000 distinct CDR3 sequences detected, approximately 16% appear once; the ten largest clones hold about 10%. Time point indicated: newly diagnosed GD, antithyroid drugs for less than 3 months. PBMC-extracted RNA yielded the TCR library. The same data also went into a second study, on T cells in Graves' hyperthyroidism and ophthalmopathy.

Sample: peripheral blood mononuclear cells (PBMCs), taken at new diagnosis, from a patient treated with antithyroid drugs. All receptors derive from a woman younger than 45 with Graves disease.

This clonotype was seen many times. The rearrangement uses TRBV27 and TRBJ1-4; 7 bases align to TRBD1. CDR1 is MNHEY and CDR2 is SMNVEV in the germline V gene (reference sequence). This CDR3 is built from 17 residues. Unmatched junction bases numbered 13, after V lost 7 bases and J lost 2 bases. The CDR3 nucleotides are TGTGCCAGCAAGCGACAGGGAGGGATGAGGACTAATGAAAAACTGTTTTTT. Encoded protein: CASKRQGGMRTNEKLFF.

The rearrangement links TRBV5-1 to TRBJ2-7, with TRBD1 identical over 11 bases. The CDR3 loop spans 17 amino acids. V gave up 0 bases and J gave up 1 base; unmatched junction bases: 6. The germline gives CDR1 SGHRS, CDR2 YFSETQ. The CDR3 nucleotides read TGCGCCAGCAGCTTGGCCCCCGGGACAGGGGGTTCCTACGAGCAGTACTTC. Its protein product is CASSLAPGTGGSYEQYF.

This clonotype occurred a few times. J is TRBJ1-1 and V is TRBV14; 9 nucleotides agree with TRBD1. The ends lost 1 base at V and 6 bases at J; junction bases unmatched: 6. The CDR3 is 15 residues long. From germline, CDR1 is SGHDN and CDR2 FVKESK. The CDR3 reads CASSQGWTGEAEAFF. CDR3 DNA: TGTGCCAGCAGCCAAGGGTGGACAGGGGAGGCTGAAGCTTTCTTT.

This clonotype has ten or more counts. The chain carries TRBV6-1 and TRBJ2-7; 12 nucleotides line up with TRBD2. V shed 6 bases, J shed 3 bases, and the junction held 9 bases outside the gene matches. The CDR3 spans 16 residues. Germline CDR1 is MNHNS and CDR2 is SASEGT. The CDR3 region is CASRRLAGVTDYEQYF. As DNA, the CDR3 is TGTGCCAGCAGACGACTAGCGGGAGTAACCGACTACGAGCAGTACTTC.

In its sample, this clonotype was seen a few times. The CDR3 DNA is TGTGCCAGCAGCGTAGGGCACAACACTGAAGCTTTCTTT. Its protein is CASSVGHNTEAFF. This sequence joins TRBV9 and TRBJ1-1; D remains unclear. The V and J ends lost 0 bases and 2 bases respectively, with 5 bases between them. The CDR3 length is 13 residues. CDR1 is SGDLS, CDR2 YYNGEE, per germline. Combining the CDR3 with reference TRBV9 and TRBJ1-1 gives the whole variable domain DSGVTQTPKHLITATGQRVTLRCSPRSGDLSVYWYQQSLDQGLQFLIQYYNGEERAKGNILERFSAQQFPDLHSELNLSSLELGDSALYFCASSVGHNTEAFFGQGTRLTVV.

This clonotype was observed at least ten times. The chain combines TRBV27 with TRBJ2-2; TRBD2 agrees at 7 bases. Germline V gene data show CDR1 as MNHEY and CDR2 as SMNVEV (reference sequence). The CDR3 spans 15 residues. The ends lost 3 bases at V and 4 bases at J; junction bases unmatched: 5. CDR3 nucleotides: TGTGCCAGCAGTTTCAACGGGAGGAGCACCGGGGAGCTGTTTTTT. Translation: CASSFNGRSTGELFF.

This clonotype showed up many times. The V gene is TRBV2, the J gene TRBJ1-6, with D perhaps matching TRBD1 (6 bases). This CDR3 is 15 amino acids long. CDR1 is SNHLY, CDR2 FYNNEI, per germline. Trimming left V 6 bases short and J 4 bases short, with 13 bases between. The CDR3: CASSARQVYNSPLHF. CDR3 coding DNA: TGTGCCAGCAGCGCAAGACAGGTGTATAATTCACCCCTCCACTTT.

This clonotype was seen at least ten times. This sequence joins TRBV3-1 and TRBJ2-3; either TRBD1 or TRBD2 may fit D (5 bases each). The CDR3 runs to 13 residues. V was pared by 0 bases and J by 11 bases, with 12 bases between. From germline, CDR1 is LGHDT and CDR2 YNNKEL (reference sequence). The CDR3 loop is CASSQDSGTRQYF. The CDR3 nucleotides read TGTGCCAGCAGCCAAGACTCGGGGACGAGGCAGTATTTT.

This clonotype was detected many times. The rearrangement links TRBV7-2 to TRBJ1-5; unclear D gene. Germline V lookup: CDR1 SGHTA, CDR2 FQGNSA. Trimming shortened V by 1 base and J by 7 bases, and 14 bases separated the two germline ends. CDR3 length: 15 residues. The CDR3 sequence: CASSLGVLIGQPQHF. The CDR3, as DNA: TGTGCCAGCAGCTTAGGAGTTTTAATTGGGCAGCCCCAGCATTTT.

V is TRBV6-2 or TRBV6-3 and J is TRBJ2-1, with TRBD2 identical over 8 bases. The CDR3 covers 14 residues. The germline V gene encodes CDR1 MNHEY and CDR2 SVGEGT. Trimming took 5 bases from V and 8 from J; bases not matched to a gene: 8. The CDR3 protein is CASSPGLVWDEQFF. Written as DNA, the CDR3 is TGTGCCAGCAGTCCGGGACTAGTTTGGGATGAGCAGTTCTTC.

This rearrangement joins TRBV4-1 to TRBJ2-3; a weak D match, TRBD2 (6 bases). The CDR3 spans 17 residues. Germline assignment: CDR1 MGHRA and CDR2 YSYEKL. The ends were cut back, 0 bases at V and 5 bases at J, with 18 bases in the middle. CDR3 DNA: TGCGCCAGCAGCCAAGATATGGGGGGAGAGGGGAGAGATACGCAGTATTTT. As protein: CASSQDMGGEGRDTQYF.

The genes are TRBV6-1 and TRBJ1-6; D not resolved. The V gene lost 6 bases and the J gene lost 1 base, with 13 bases spanning the gap. The CDR3 covers 16 residues. Germline V lookup: CDR1 MNHNS, CDR2 SASEGT. In nucleotides, the CDR3 is TGTGCCAGCAGCCGGACCCGGAGTTCCTATAATTCACCCCTCCACTTT. Its translation is CASSRTRSSYNSPLHF.

This clonotype was counted many times. The rearrangement uses TRBV5-1 and TRBJ2-6; maybe TRBD1 (5 bases). The CDR3 consists of 16 residues. V lost 4 bases and J lost 2, with 13 bases in between. Germline CDR1 is SGHRS and CDR2 is YFSETQ. The CDR3 sequence is CASSLREGAGANVLTF. As DNA, the CDR3 is TGCGCCAGCAGCCTGCGCGAAGGGGCTGGGGCCAACGTCCTGACTTTC.

The chain links TRBV5-5 to TRBJ1-1, with D unresolved. V was trimmed by 1 base and J by 4 bases, leaving 11 bases between them. Germline CDR1 and CDR2: SGHKS and YYEKEE (reference sequence). The CDR3 is made up of 14 amino acids. The CDR3 sequence is CASSLTPRATEAFF. CDR3 nucleotide sequence: TGTGCCAGCAGCTTGACTCCGAGGGCCACTGAAGCTTTCTTT.

This chain uses TRBV12-3 or TRBV12-4 with TRBJ2-1; D is ambiguous. This CDR3 contains 11 residues. Trimming pared 4 bases from V and 12 bases from J, leaving 10 bases between. This chain's CDR3 is CASSSDSRQFF. In nucleotides, the CDR3 is TGTGCCAGCAGTTCCGACTCAAGGCAGTTCTTC.

This clonotype has at least ten counts. This chain joins TRBV5-1 and TRBJ2-1, with TRBD2 matching over 11 bases. The germline gives CDR1 SGHRS, CDR2 YFSETQ. The CDR3 runs 16 residues. Unmatched junction bases numbered 6, after V lost 4 bases and J lost 3 bases. CDR3 amino acids: CASSASTSGSYNEQFF. The CDR3 DNA reads TGCGCCAGCAGCGCCTCCACTAGCGGGAGCTACAATGAGCAGTTCTTC.

With respect to this clonotype: A read error may explain this, as a much larger clone is one base away. CDR3 in amino acids: CSGAFSSYNEQLF. CDR3 in DNA: TGCAGTGGGGCTTTTAGCTCCTACAATGAGCAGCTCTTC. This chain connects TRBV20-1 to TRBJ2-1; D unclear. The CDR3 consists of 13 residues. CDR1 and CDR2 from the germline V gene are DFQATT and SNEGSKA (reference sequence).

This clonotype was seen a few times. This chain connects TRBV13 to TRBJ1-1; D might be TRBD1 (6 bases). Per germline, CDR1 PRHDT and CDR2 FYEKMQ (reference sequence). The V and J ends lost 2 bases and 3 bases respectively, with 19 bases between them. CDR3 length: 17 residues. This CDR3 is CASSLTGWGAEDTEAFF. The CDR3 DNA follows: TGTGCCAGCAGCTTAACCGGGTGGGGGGCGGAGGACACTGAAGCTTTCTTT.

This clonotype was observed once. A much bigger clone sits one base away, suggesting this may be a read error. This chain connects TRBV9 to TRBJ2-5; TRBD2 matches at 7 bases. Germline V gene sequence: CDR1 SGDLS, CDR2 YYNGEE. The CDR3 extends over 14 amino acids. This chain's CDR3 is CACSVLAAQETQYF. The CDR3 nucleotides are TGTGCCTGCAGCGTTCTAGCGGCGCAAGAGACCCAGTACTTC.

The J gene is TRBJ2-4, the V gene TRBV12-3 or TRBV12-4; 8 nucleotides align to TRBD1. V was pared by 5 bases and J by 5 bases, with 5 bases of the junction left unmatched. CDR3 length: 14 residues. CDR3 nucleotides: TGTGCCAGCAGTGCCGGGACAGGCGAAAACATTCAGTACTTC. This gives the protein CASSAGTGENIQYF.

At least ten counts were recorded for this clonotype. The CDR3 sequence: CATNWGTGELFF. As DNA, the CDR3 is TGTGCCACCAATTGGGGCACCGGGGAGCTGTTTTTT. The V call is TRBV6-1, the J call TRBJ2-2; the D is unclear. From germline, CDR1 is MNHNS and CDR2 SASEGT. The germline V and J ends were trimmed by 10 bases and 4 bases, with 10 bases remaining between them. The CDR3 covers 12 residues.

This clonotype was counted at least ten times. J is TRBJ2-5 and V is TRBV6-2 or TRBV6-3; 11 bases are a match to TRBD2. Germline assignment: CDR1 MNHEY and CDR2 SVGEGT. The V and J ends lost 8 bases and 5 bases, in that order; junction bases with no gene match: 10. This CDR3 has 15 residues. CDR3 sequence (DNA): TGTGCCAGCGGTACTAGCGGGAGTGGGGCCGAGACCCAGTACTTC. The encoded protein is CASGTSGSGAETQYF.

This clonotype has a count of ten or more. CDR3 bases: TGTGCCAGCAGCCCAACGAGGAGTAATGAAAAACTGTTTTTT. Its translation: CASSPTRSNEKLFF. The genes are TRBV7-8 and TRBJ1-4; D is undetermined. Per germline, CDR1 SGHVS and CDR2 FQNEAQ. V was trimmed by 5 bases and J by 4 bases, leaving 11 bases between them. This CDR3 has 14 residues. Complete variable domain (other parts from reference TRBV7-8 and TRBJ1-4): GAGVSQSPRYKVAKRGQDVALRCDPISGHVSLFWYQQALGQGPEFLTYFQNEAQLDKSGLPSDRFFAERPEGSVSTLKIQRTQQEDSAVYLCASSPTRSNEKLFFGSGTQLSVL.

Ten or more counts support this clonotype. This sequence joins TRBV10-1 and TRBJ2-7; D is perhaps TRBD1 or TRBD2 (5 bases each). The ends were cut back, 4 bases at V and 0 bases at J, with 13 bases in the middle. Germline V gene lookup returns CDR1 WNHNN and CDR2 SYGVQD (reference sequence). The CDR3 runs 15 residues. CDR3 amino acids: CASSGGDASSYEQYF. CDR3 nucleotide sequence: TGCGCCAGCAGTGGAGGGGACGCAAGCTCCTACGAGCAGTACTTC.

This clonotype came up many times. The rearrangement joins TRBV7-2 to TRBJ2-2; 8 bases are shared with TRBD2. The germline V gene encodes CDR1 SGHTA and CDR2 FQGNSA. Germline trimming cut 3 bases from V and 1 base from J; bases unmatched to any gene: 4. The CDR3 runs to 16 residues. Written as DNA, the CDR3 is TGTGCCAGCAGCTTTTCTAGCGGGTTGAACACCGGGGAGCTGTTTTTT. Protein product: CASSFSSGLNTGELFF.

This chain uses TRBV10-3 with TRBJ2-3; D is possibly TRBD2 (6 bases). This CDR3 has 14 residues. Germline V gene lookup returns CDR1 ENHRY and CDR2 SYGVKD. Deletions cut 4 bases from V and 2 bases from J, with 10 bases between. In DNA, the CDR3 is TGTGCCATCAGTGGAACTAGCTACACAGATACGCAGTATTTT. Protein product: CAISGTSYTDTQYF.

This clonotype was recorded many times. V gene TRBV28 combines with J gene TRBJ2-1, with 8 positions matching TRBD2. Trimming took 6 bases from V and 5 from J; bases not matched to a gene: 21. This CDR3 has 19 amino acids. Germline V gene lookup returns CDR1 MDHEN and CDR2 SYDVKM. CDR3: CASSSSGRRAARWDNEQFF. The CDR3 DNA reads as TGTGCCAGCAGCTCAAGCGGGAGAAGGGCCGCACGGTGGGACAATGAGCAGTTCTTC.

This clonotype has at least ten counts. This chain links TRBV2 with TRBJ1-1; D remains unclear. This CDR3 spans 12 amino acids. Germline lookup yields CDR1 SNHLY and CDR2 FYNNEI. Trimming pared 5 bases from V and 3 bases from J, leaving 7 bases between. In DNA form, the CDR3 reads TGTGCCAGCAGTAGGATGTACACTGAAGCTTTCTTT. Protein: CASSRMYTEAFF.